Listed here are 22 T cell receptor beta chains from one sample, sequenced in a study of breast tumors, draining lymph nodes, adjacent tissues. Each CDR3 protein is one row after TCRdb ran MiXCR on the multiplex PCR reads. Among roughly 100,000 distinct CDR3 sequences listed, less than 40% were seen once. Breast cancer patients provided tissue from their axillary draining lymph nodes. Specimen: axillary lymph node tissue. Receptor source: a female donor with breast cancer. Some clones in this sample may be carry-over from other donors' samples.

This clonotype was recorded many times. CDR3 coding DNA: TGTGCCAGCAGCCAAGAACAGGGCGGCATCGGGGAGCTGTTTTTT. Translating it yields CASSQEQGGIGELFF. The chain uses TRBV4-2 and TRBJ2-2, with D maybe TRBD1 (6 bases). V dropped 0 bases and J dropped 7 bases, with 12 bases sitting between them. The length of the CDR3 is 15 residues. Germline V CDR1 and CDR2: LGHNA, YNFKEQ.

This clonotype came up many times. The chain uses TRBV24-1 and TRBJ1-6; D call uncertain. CDR3 length equals 19 residues. CDR1 is KGHDR, CDR2 SFDVKD, per germline. V was cut by 1 base and J by 3 bases, with 18 bases left in between. The CDR3 is CATSDLQDRWDDYNSPLHF. The CDR3 nucleotides are TGTGCCACCAGTGATTTACAAGATAGGTGGGATGACTATAATTCACCCCTCCACTTT.

To note about this clonotype: The junction does not match germline at one end; this may be a read error. The chain links TRBV11-1 to TRBJ2-6, with D unresolved. CDR3 size: 18 residues. In germline, CDR1 is SGHAT, CDR2 FQDESV (reference sequence). CDR3 bases: TGTGCCAGCAGCCCTCCACTTAACTCTCTCTCTGGGGTCAACGTCCTGACTTTC. Encoded protein: CASSPPLNSLSGVNVLTF.

Here the CDR3 DNA reads TGTGCCAGCAGCATGGACAGGGGAGGGTCCTACGAGCAGTACTTC. Protein sequence: CASSMDRGGSYEQYF. The chain couples TRBV7-9 to TRBJ2-7; 9 bases fit TRBD1. The CDR3 has 15 residues. Per the germline V gene, CDR1 is SEHNR and CDR2 is FQNEAQ (reference sequence). Trimming at V came to 5 bases and at J to 1 base, leaving 6 bases not matched to a gene.

This clonotype was seen repeatedly, ten times or more. The V and J genes are TRBV19 and TRBJ2-5; 14 bases line up with TRBD2. From germline, CDR1 is LNHDA and CDR2 SQIVND (reference sequence). The CDR3 consists of 14 residues. J gave up 2 bases and V 8 bases, and 1 base lay outside the gene matches. The CDR3: CASRLAGGQETQYF. The CDR3 DNA sequence: TGTGCCAGTCGACTAGCGGGGGGGCAAGAGACCCAGTACTTC. The full variable domain, its missing parts supplied by reference TRBV19 and TRBJ2-5, is DGGITQSPKYLFRKEGQNVTLSCEQNLNHDAMYWYRQDPGQGLRLIYYSQIVNDFQKGDIAEGYSVSREKKESFPLTVTSAQKNPTAFYLCASRLAGGQETQYFGPGTRLLVL.

The chain joins TRBV5-8 to TRBJ1-3, with 10 positions matching TRBD1. Germline V gives CDR1 SGHTS, CDR2 YDEGEE. V dropped 4 bases and J dropped 11; count of bases not matched to a gene: 6. CDR3 length equals 13 residues. The CDR3 DNA follows: TGTGCCAGCAGCCCCTACGGACAGGGGGCCATATATTTT. Its translation: CASSPYGQGAIYF. Combining the CDR3 with reference TRBV5-8 and TRBJ1-3 gives the whole variable domain EAGVTQSPTHLIKTRGQQATLRCSPISGHTSVYWYQQALGLGLQFLLWYDEGEERNRGNFPPRFSGRQFPNYSSELNVNALELEDSALYLCASSPYGQGAIYFGEGSWLTVV.

This sequence joins TRBV10-3 and TRBJ1-5; D might be TRBD1 (5 bases). The CDR3 runs to 14 residues. Looked up from germline, CDR1 is ENHRY and CDR2 is SYGVKD. Trimming took off 5 bases at V and 3 bases at J, with 11 bases between the two ends. The CDR3 here is CAISMTDTNQPQHF. The CDR3 DNA reads as TGTGCCATCAGTATGACAGACACCAATCAGCCCCAGCATTTT.

This clonotype was detected ten times or more. At one end, the junction sequence differs from germline, possibly due to a read error. The V and J genes are TRBV7-3 and TRBJ2-1; the match to TRBD1 covers 9 bases. Germline lookup yields CDR1 SGHTA and CDR2 FQGTGA. The CDR3 spans 15 residues. The CDR3 reads CASSVTGQGWNEQFF. In nucleotides, the CDR3 is TGTGCCAGCAGCGTAACAGGACAGGGGTGGAATGAGCAGTTCTTC.

The chain links TRBV4-2 to TRBJ2-1; 10 nucleotides align to TRBD2. This CDR3 has 16 amino acids. The ends lost 2 bases at V and 5 bases at J; junction bases unmatched: 6. The germline V gene encodes CDR1 LGHNA and CDR2 YNFKEQ. This chain's CDR3 is CASSQTLAGVNNEQFF. The CDR3 DNA reads as TGTGCCAGCAGCCAAACTCTAGCGGGAGTGAACAATGAGCAGTTCTTC.

In the case of this clonotype: This may be a read error, as it is one base from a much larger clone. This sequence joins TRBV5-1 and TRBJ2-7; 7 bases align to TRBD1. J gave up 10 bases and V 4 bases, and 11 bases lay outside the gene matches. The CDR3 runs to 13 residues. Germline loops: CDR1 SGHRS, CDR2 YFSETQ. As DNA, the CDR3 is TGCGCCAGCAGCGGATACAGGGGAAGGGACCAGTACTTC. Protein sequence: CASSGYRGRDQYF.

This clonotype was counted between two and nine times. The chain couples TRBV6-1 to TRBJ1-1, with 11 bases lining up with TRBD1. Germline V gives CDR1 MNHNS, CDR2 SASEGT. J lost 4 bases, V lost 11 bases, and 9 bases had no gene match. The CDR3 totals 14 residues. The CDR3 DNA sequence: TGTGCCGGCAACCATGGGACAGGGGGCACTGAAGCTTTCTTT. Protein sequence: CAGNHGTGGTEAFF.

The sample holds a few counts of this clonotype. This may come from a read error, since a much larger clone is one base off. This chain uses TRBV7-2 with TRBJ2-5; TRBD1 or TRBD2 may be the D gene (5 bases each). Germline loops: CDR1 SGHTA, CDR2 FQGNSA. V lost 5 bases to trimming and J lost 9 bases, with 28 bases between them. There are 17 residues in the CDR3. The CDR3 DNA reads TGTGCCAGCAGCCCCGGTAGTGGGGGACCGAAAGCCTTTCCCCAGTACTTC. It translates to CASSPGSGGPKAFPQYF.

In this sample, this clonotype turned up many times. The rearrangement links TRBV5-8 to TRBJ2-5, with D possibly TRBD2 on 6 matching bases. The CDR3 runs 14 residues. V gave up 3 bases and J gave up 4 bases, with 13 bases separating them. Germline CDR1 reads SGHTS; CDR2 reads YDEGEE. The CDR3 here is CASSSTTSTETQYF. The CDR3 DNA follows: TGTGCCAGCAGCTCTACGACTAGTACAGAGACCCAGTACTTC.

This clonotype was observed at least ten times. The V and J genes are TRBV6-6 and TRBJ2-3; 10 bases line up with TRBD1. V gave up 6 bases and J gave up 1 base; unmatched junction bases: 1. The germline gives CDR1 MNHNY, CDR2 SVGAGI (reference sequence). The CDR3 contains 14 residues. CDR3 sequence reads: CASRGTGGTDTQYF. For the CDR3, the DNA is TGTGCCAGCAGAGGGACAGGGGGCACAGATACGCAGTATTTT.

The rearrangement links TRBV2 to TRBJ1-2; 8 positions match TRBD1. CDR3 length equals 16 residues. Trimming cost V 7 bases and J 6 bases; bases outside gene matches: 16. The germline V gene has CDR1 SNHLY and CDR2 FYNNEI. CDR3 region: CASNQGALAGEDGYTF. The CDR3 DNA follows: TGTGCCAGCAACCAGGGGGCGTTGGCCGGGGAGGATGGCTACACCTTC.

This clonotype has ten or more counts. The CDR3 here is CASSLSRLGVGYTF. The CDR3 region has the DNA TGTGCCAGCAGTTTATCCCGATTGGGGGTTGGCTACACCTTC. This chain joins TRBV28 and TRBJ1-2, with D possibly being TRBD1 (5 bases). The germline V and J ends were trimmed by 1 base and 7 bases, with 13 bases remaining between them. This CDR3 contains 14 residues. Germline loops: CDR1 MDHEN, CDR2 SYDVKM.

The chain combines TRBV12-5 with TRBJ1-4; perhaps TRBD1 as D (5 bases). This CDR3 is 12 amino acids long. The V end was cut by 3 bases, the J end by 9 bases, with 8 bases between. The germline V gene encodes CDR1 LGHNT and CDR2 FRNRAP. As DNA, the CDR3 is TGTGCTAGTGGTTTAAGGGGTAAAAAACTGTTTTTT. Residues: CASGLRGKKLFF.

The CDR3 coding sequence is TGTGCCAGCAGTTTCCCCGGTAGTGCGACTAGCGGCCACACAGATACGCAGTATTTT. It yields the protein CASSFPGSATSGHTDTQYF. The V gene is TRBV28, the J gene TRBJ2-3; TRBD2 aligns across 9 bases. CDR1 is MDHEN, CDR2 SYDVKM, per germline. The J segment lost 2 bases and the V segment lost 3 bases, leaving 15 bases of the junction unmatched. The CDR3 loop spans 19 amino acids.

The chain employs TRBV7-8 and TRBJ2-1; the match to TRBD2 covers 7 bases. Germline V lookup: CDR1 SGHVS, CDR2 FQNEAQ. The CDR3 is made up of 14 amino acids. Unmatched junction bases numbered 4, after V lost 1 base and J lost 7 bases. CDR3 DNA sequence: TGTGCCAGCAGCTTAGGAGGGGAGGGGAATGAGCAGTTCTTC. Protein: CASSLGGEGNEQFF. Looking up the rest from reference TRBV7-8 and TRBJ2-1 gives the full variable domain: GAGVSQSPRYKVAKRGQDVALRCDPISGHVSLFWYQQALGQGPEFLTYFQNEAQLDKSGLPSDRFFAERPEGSVSTLKIQRTQQEDSAVYLCASSLGGEGNEQFFGPGTRLTVL.

The V gene is TRBV20-1, the J gene TRBJ1-5, with D tentatively TRBD1 (5 bases). Deletions cut 4 bases from V and 7 bases from J, with 20 bases between. The CDR3 contains 15 residues. Germline V gene lookup returns CDR1 DFQATT and CDR2 SNEGSKA (reference sequence). As DNA, the CDR3 is TGCAGTGCTATAAGGGCAGGGTTTAGGAACCAGCCCCAGCATTTT. This sequence encodes CSAIRAGFRNQPQHF.

The V gene is TRBV29-1, the J gene TRBJ2-3, with 15 positions matching TRBD2. This CDR3 region has 15 residues. Germline CDR1 is SQVTM and CDR2 is ANQGSEA. With 7 bases clipped from V and 5 bases from J, the junction kept 7 bases outside the gene matches. The CDR3 region has the DNA TGCAGCGGGGGGACTAGCGGGGGGCCTCAAGATACGCAGTATTTT. This sequence encodes CSGGTSGGPQDTQYF.

This clonotype was detected many times. V gene TRBV4-2 combines with J gene TRBJ2-3; TRBD2 is a possible D gene (6 bases). Germline values: CDR1 LGHNA, CDR2 YNFKEQ. The V and J ends lost 0 bases and 1 base respectively, with 20 bases between them. The CDR3 totals 19 residues. The CDR3 loop is CASSQEGLRRRERTDTQYF. The CDR3 DNA follows: TGTGCCAGCAGCCAAGAGGGGCTAAGGCGGCGGGAACGCACAGATACGCAGTATTTT.